Listed here are 29 T cell receptor beta chains from one sample, sequenced in a study of T cell responses to AZD1222 COVID-19 vaccine (dated by TCRdb to the early 2020s). Libraries were made using the immunoSEQ multiplex PCR assay. TCRdb re-hosts the immuneACCESS table, in-frame sequences only. Its copies lack some clones; in the studies checked, an unresolved V gene accounts for under half of them, and the cause for the rest is not known. This sample holds roughly 180,000 clones; approximately 92% were observed only once. The ten largest account for around 0.93% of the sample. The label giving this sample's time point can be read as: about 28 days (+/-7) after the second vaccine dose. This specimen's treatment or condition label, per the study, means: meningococcal conjugate vaccine given as trial control. The input for sequencing was peripheral blood, taken 28 days after the second dose of the MenACWY control vaccine. The receptors shown here come from an adult who received the MenACWY meningococcal vaccine as a control.

This chain uses TRBV6-1 with TRBJ1-6, with 9 bases fitting TRBD1. The CDR3 covers 15 residues. The J segment lost 6 bases and the V segment lost 2 bases, leaving 2 bases of the junction unmatched. Germline CDR1 reads MNHNS; CDR2 reads SASEGT. The CDR3 sequence: CASSESGQGNSPLHF. The CDR3 region has the DNA TGTGCCAGCAGTGAATCGGGACAGGGTAATTCACCCCTCCACTTT.

The rearrangement uses TRBV15 and TRBJ1-6; no firm D call. Germline V gives CDR1 LNHNV, CDR2 YYDKDF (reference sequence). The V and J ends lost 1 base and 9 bases respectively, with 16 bases between them. The length of the CDR3 is 16 residues. The CDR3 protein is CATSRGGQSMGSPLHF. The CDR3 DNA follows: TGTGCCACCAGCAGAGGAGGGCAGTCGATGGGTTCACCCCTCCACTTT.

The V and J genes are TRBV19 and TRBJ1-5, with a tentative D call TRBD1 (5 bases). V was shortened by 9 bases and J by 0 bases, with 12 bases between the two germline ends. This CDR3 spans 14 amino acids. The germline gives CDR1 LNHDA, CDR2 SQIVND (reference sequence). The CDR3 DNA reads as TGTGCCAGCCTTGGGGGGAATAGCAATCAGCCCCAGCATTTT. Translation gives CASLGGNSNQPQHF. The full variable domain, rest sourced from reference TRBV19 and TRBJ1-5, is DGGITQSPKYLFRKEGQNVTLSCEQNLNHDAMYWYRQDPGQGLRLIYYSQIVNDFQKGDIAEGYSVSREKKESFPLTVTSAQKNPTAFYLCASLGGNSNQPQHFGDGTRLSIL.

The J gene is TRBJ1-5, the V gene TRBV12-3 or TRBV12-4; D unclear. The CDR3 contains 13 residues. V was shortened by 5 bases and J by 4 bases, with 9 bases between the two germline ends. The CDR3 nucleotides read TGTGCCAGCAGTCGAACCGATAATCAGCCCCAGCATTTT. Encoded protein: CASSRTDNQPQHF.

This chain connects TRBV6-1 to TRBJ2-5, with 9 positions matching TRBD1. Germline loops: CDR1 MNHNS, CDR2 SASEGT. The CDR3 is 16 residues long. J was trimmed by 4 bases and V by 4 bases; bases with no gene match: 10. The CDR3 protein is CASSGWTGARRETQYF. As DNA, the CDR3 is TGTGCCAGCAGTGGATGGACAGGGGCCCGCCGAGAGACCCAGTACTTC.

This chain connects TRBV6-5 to TRBJ2-3, with D tentatively TRBD1 (6 bases). Germline-derived CDR1 and CDR2 are MNHEY and SVGAGI. The CDR3 has 15 amino acids. Trimming took 6 bases from V and 2 from J, leaving 15 bases between them. The DNA of the CDR3 is TGTGCCAGCAGCAACCGGGACACCTTCACAGATACGCAGTATTTT. Amino acid sequence: CASSNRDTFTDTQYF.

The chain combines TRBV2 with TRBJ2-7; TRBD2 might be the D (5 bases). Trimming removed 6 bases at V and 6 bases at J, with 15 bases between. CDR3 length equals 13 residues. CDR1 SNHLY and CDR2 FYNNEI come from the germline V gene. CDR3 sequence: CASRSEGVGEQYF. CDR3 nucleotide sequence: TGTGCCAGCAGATCCGAGGGAGTGGGCGAGCAGTACTTC.

This sequence joins TRBV12-3 or TRBV12-4 and TRBJ1-5; 7 bases are a match to TRBD1. The CDR3 sequence is 13 residues long. J was trimmed by 6 bases and V by 6 bases; bases with no gene match: 5. The CDR3 DNA is TGTGCCAGCAGCGACAGGGTAGCTCAGCCCCAGCATTTT. It yields the protein CASSDRVAQPQHF.

The V and J genes are TRBV19 and TRBJ2-2, with 9 bases fitting TRBD1. V shed 5 bases, J shed 2 bases, and the junction held 6 bases outside the gene matches. Looked up from germline, CDR1 is LNHDA and CDR2 is SQIVND (reference sequence). The CDR3 consists of 16 residues. Here the CDR3 reads CASSPTGGINTGELFF. CDR3 bases: TGTGCCAGTAGTCCCACAGGGGGCATTAACACCGGGGAGCTGTTTTTT.

V gene TRBV6-6 combines with J gene TRBJ2-1, with 10 bases matching TRBD2. The trim removed 6 bases at V and 5 bases at J, leaving 7 bases unmatched. Germline-derived CDR1 and CDR2 are MNHNY and SVGAGI (reference sequence). This CDR3 has 15 residues. The CDR3 DNA follows: TGTGCCAGCAGCTCCTGGACTAGCGGTAACAATGAGCAGTTCTTC. This codes for CASSSWTSGNNEQFF.

The chain uses TRBV28 and TRBJ1-1; D might be TRBD1 (5 bases). Per the germline V gene, CDR1 is MDHEN and CDR2 is SYDVKM. V lost 7 bases, J lost 1 base, and 16 bases lay in between. This CDR3 comprises 15 residues. The chain's CDR3 is CASNPFLGENTEAFF. The CDR3 DNA is TGTGCCAGCAACCCCTTCCTGGGGGAGAACACTGAAGCTTTCTTT.

V gene TRBV25-1 combines with J gene TRBJ1-1; D remains ambiguous. CDR3 size: 13 residues. Germline CDR1 reads MGHDK; CDR2 reads SYGVNS. Trimming took 5 bases from V and 2 from J, leaving 9 bases between them. The DNA for the CDR3 is TGTGCCAGCAGTCGAGGAGCAAACACTGAAGCTTTCTTT. It is translated as CASSRGANTEAFF.

The J gene is TRBJ1-2, the V gene TRBV13; no clear D gene. Germline V gene data show CDR1 as PRHDT and CDR2 as FYEKMQ (reference sequence). V shed 4 bases and J shed 7 bases, with 13 bases lying between them. The CDR3 is made up of 13 amino acids. The chain's CDR3 is CASSSRPLGGYTF. The CDR3 DNA reads TGTGCCAGCAGCTCTAGACCCTTGGGTGGCTACACCTTC.

The rearrangement uses TRBV27 and TRBJ1-1; tentatively, D is TRBD1 (6 bases). V lost 6 bases and J lost 0, with 23 bases in between. This CDR3 is 18 amino acids long. CDR1 and CDR2 (germline): MNHEY, SMNVEV (reference sequence). For the CDR3, the DNA is TGTGCCAGCAGCTCCATCTTCCCACCGGGACACATGAACACTGAAGCTTTCTTT. Amino acid sequence: CASSSIFPPGHMNTEAFF.

This clone was seen just once. V and J are TRBV28 and TRBJ1-1, with D hard to call. Trimming took off 7 bases at V and 0 bases at J, with 9 bases between the two ends. The CDR3 consists of 13 residues. Per germline, CDR1 MDHEN and CDR2 SYDVKM. CDR3 sequence (DNA): TGTGCCAGCATCAAACCCATGAACACTGAAGCTTTCTTT. Amino acid sequence: CASIKPMNTEAFF. Looking up the rest from reference TRBV28 and TRBJ1-1 gives the full variable domain: DVKVTQSSRYLVKRTGEKVFLECVQDMDHENMFWYRQDPGLGLRLIYFSYDVKMKEKGDIPEGYSVSREKKERFSLILESASTNQTSMYLCASIKPMNTEAFFGQGTRLTVV.

The chain employs TRBV6-5 and TRBJ1-1; TRBD1 matches 7 bases. Germline V gene lookup returns CDR1 MNHEY and CDR2 SVGAGI. V lost 2 bases to trimming and J lost 4 bases; unmatched junction nucleotides: 7. The CDR3 loop spans 15 amino acids. The CDR3, as DNA: TGTGCCAGCAGTTACCGACAGGGTTTAGGCACTGAAGCTTTCTTT. Translated: CASSYRQGLGTEAFF.

The V call is TRBV27, the J call TRBJ1-5, with 9 bases aligning to TRBD1. Germline assignment: CDR1 MNHEY and CDR2 SMNVEV (reference sequence). This CDR3 has 17 residues. Losses at the gene ends were 0 bases for V and 5 bases for J; bases not matched to a gene: 8. CDR3: CASSLSGGTGGHQPQHF. The CDR3 DNA reads as TGTGCCAGCAGTTTATCGGGCGGAACAGGGGGCCATCAGCCCCAGCATTTT.

The gene calls are TRBV11-3 and TRBJ2-3; D remains unclear. V gave up 5 bases and J gave up 0 bases, with 9 bases separating them. Germline V gene sequence: CDR1 SGHNT, CDR2 YENEEA. This CDR3 region has 14 residues. CDR3 residues: CASSPEASTDTQYF. CDR3 in DNA: TGTGCCAGCAGCCCCGAGGCTAGCACAGATACGCAGTATTTT.

This clone was counted ten times or more. This chain uses TRBV5-1 with TRBJ1-2, with a tentative D call TRBD1 (6 bases). The CDR3 sequence is 15 residues long. Deletions cut 4 bases from V and 4 bases from J, with 17 bases between. Germline-derived CDR1 and CDR2 are SGHRS and YFSETQ. This CDR3 reads CASSPVPGHFYGYTF. For the CDR3, the DNA is TGCGCCAGCAGCCCCGTCCCGGGACACTTCTATGGCTACACCTTC.

The V and J genes are TRBV6-5 and TRBJ1-2; D is ambiguous. Between the trimmed V and J ends, which lost 7 bases and 1 base, there was a span of 7 bases. Germline CDR1 reads MNHEY; CDR2 reads SVGAGI. This CDR3 is built from 12 residues. CDR3 sequence: CASTTSNYGYTF. The DNA of the CDR3 is TGTGCCAGCACCACAAGTAACTATGGCTACACCTTC.

CDR3 sequence reads: CASSSGTDYEQYF. The CDR3 nucleotides are TGTGCCAGCAGCTCCGGGACAGACTACGAGCAGTACTTC. The rearrangement uses TRBV13 and TRBJ2-7, with 7 bases matching TRBD1. The V and J ends lost 4 bases and 3 bases, in that order; junction bases with no gene match: 3. CDR3 size: 13 residues. Germline assignment: CDR1 PRHDT and CDR2 FYEKMQ (reference sequence).

In this sample, this clone turned up once. V and J are TRBV28 and TRBJ2-3; 8 nucleotides line up with TRBD1. Losses at the gene ends were 3 bases for V and 4 bases for J; bases not matched to a gene: 12. The CDR3 contains 17 residues. Per the germline V gene, CDR1 is MDHEN and CDR2 is SYDVKM. The CDR3 loop is CASSFPLRGLPADTQYF. The CDR3 DNA reads TGTGCCAGCAGTTTTCCCCTCAGGGGGCTTCCTGCAGATACGCAGTATTTT.

V gene TRBV30 combines with J gene TRBJ1-1; D is unresolved. CDR1 GTSNPN and CDR2 SVGIG come from the germline V gene (reference sequence). V lost 5 bases and J 2 bases, leaving 18 bases between the germline ends. CDR3 length: 15 amino acids. Here the CDR3 DNA reads TGTGCCTGGCCTCGGAGGTGGGGAAGAAACACTGAAGCTTTCTTT. Encoded protein: CAWPRRWGRNTEAFF.

The rearrangement joins TRBV19 to TRBJ1-1; D might be TRBD1 (5 bases). The germline V gene encodes CDR1 LNHDA and CDR2 SQIVND (reference sequence). The CDR3 has 13 residues. V was trimmed by 5 bases and J by 0 bases, leaving 7 bases between them. CDR3 bases: TGTGCCAGTAGTTGGGACCTGAACACTGAAGCTTTCTTT. Translation: CASSWDLNTEAFF.

The chain couples TRBV5-5 to TRBJ2-1, with TRBD1 matching over 7 bases. The J segment lost 4 bases and the V segment lost 1 base, leaving 5 bases of the junction unmatched. Germline assignment: CDR1 SGHKS and CDR2 YYEKEE (reference sequence). This CDR3 contains 15 residues. The CDR3 reads CASSLQGQPYNEQFF. The CDR3 coding sequence is TGTGCCAGCAGCTTGCAGGGACAGCCATACAATGAGCAGTTCTTC.

This rearrangement joins TRBV28 to TRBJ1-2, with D possibly TRBD1 on 6 matching bases. Trimming left V 7 bases short and J 4 bases short, with 13 bases between. Germline values: CDR1 MDHEN, CDR2 SYDVKM. This CDR3 has 13 residues. The DNA of the CDR3 is TGTGCCAGCATCGGGGGCGTAAGCTATGGCTACACCTTC. Its protein product is CASIGGVSYGYTF.

This chain uses TRBV11-2 with TRBJ1-1, with D unclear. V was shortened by 1 base and J by 1 base, with 7 bases between the two germline ends. Germline CDR1 is SGHAT and CDR2 is FQNNGV. The CDR3 totals 14 residues. The CDR3 nucleotides are TGTGCCAGCAGCTTAGGGCAGACGAACACTGAAGCTTTCTTT. Protein product: CASSLGQTNTEAFF.

V and J are TRBV5-1 and TRBJ1-1; the match to TRBD1 covers 7 bases. Germline V gene lookup returns CDR1 SGHRS and CDR2 YFSETQ. The ends lost 5 bases at V and 1 base at J; junction bases unmatched: 8. The CDR3 sequence is 15 residues long. The CDR3 loop is CASRRQGGGNTEAFF. The CDR3 bases are TGCGCCAGCAGGCGCCAAGGGGGCGGGAACACTGAAGCTTTCTTT. Drawing the rest from reference TRBV5-1 and TRBJ1-1, the complete variable domain is KAGVTQTPRYLIKTRGQQVTLSCSPISGHRSVSWYQQTPGQGLQFLFEYFSETQRNKGNFPGRFSGRQFSNSRSEMNVSTLELGDSALYLCASRRQGGGNTEAFFGQGTRLTVV.

The chain combines TRBV5-1 with TRBJ1-4; 8 positions agree with TRBD1. Germline V gene data show CDR1 as SGHRS and CDR2 as YFSETQ. CDR3 length equals 19 residues. V was clipped by 1 base and J by 0 bases; unmatched bases: 11. The CDR3 sequence is CASSLPTGERSATNEKLFF. The CDR3, as DNA: TGCGCCAGCAGCTTGCCGACAGGGGAGAGAAGTGCAACTAATGAAAAACTGTTTTTT.